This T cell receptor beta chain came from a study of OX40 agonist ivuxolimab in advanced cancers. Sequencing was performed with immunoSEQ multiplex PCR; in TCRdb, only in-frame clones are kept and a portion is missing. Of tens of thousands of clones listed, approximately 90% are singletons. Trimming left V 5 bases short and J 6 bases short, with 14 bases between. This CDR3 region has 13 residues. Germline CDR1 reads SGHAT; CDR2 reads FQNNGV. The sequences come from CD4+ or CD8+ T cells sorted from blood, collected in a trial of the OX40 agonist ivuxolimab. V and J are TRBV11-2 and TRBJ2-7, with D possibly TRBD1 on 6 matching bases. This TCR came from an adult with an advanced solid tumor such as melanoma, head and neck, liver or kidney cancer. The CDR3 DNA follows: TGTGCCAGCAGCAAGAACAGGGTTTCCGAGCAGTACTTC. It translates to CASSKNRVSEQYF. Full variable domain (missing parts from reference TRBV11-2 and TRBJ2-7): EAGVAQSPRYKIIEKRQSVAFWCNPISGHATLYWYQQILGQGPKLLIQFQNNGVVDDSQLPKDRFSAERLKGVDSTLKIQPAKLEDSAVYLCASSKNRVSEQYFGPGTRLTVT.